Listed here are 19 T cell receptor beta chains from one sample, sequenced in a study of blood T cell repertoires in COVID-19. Data came from immunoSEQ multiplex PCR; TCRdb stores just in-frame clones and leaves some out. This repertoire shows about 360,000 clones, more than 75% found once; its top ten account for 2.5% to 3.5%. Specimen: peripheral blood. The receptors were gathered from a human donor in a cohort sampled during active COVID-19.

This clone has only a few counts. Here the CDR3 DNA reads TGTGCCAGCAGTTCCCCTTTCAGAGCGGGGGGCTTCACCTACGAGCAGTACTTC. The encoded protein is CASSSPFRAGGFTYEQYF. This sequence joins TRBV6-2 or TRBV6-3 and TRBJ2-7; 9 bases line up with TRBD2. The V gene end was trimmed by 4 bases and the J gene end by 2 bases; junction bases not matched to a gene: 15. CDR3 length equals 18 residues. The germline V gene encodes CDR1 MNHEY and CDR2 SVGEGT.

The V call is TRBV14, the J call TRBJ2-7; a weak D match, TRBD2 (6 bases). CDR1 and CDR2 from the germline V gene are SGHDN and FVKESK. This CDR3 comprises 13 residues. The V and J ends lost 4 bases and 1 base respectively, with 8 bases between them. DNA for the CDR3: TGTGCCAGCAGCCCGGGACTTTCCTACGAGCAGTACTTC. This translates into CASSPGLSYEQYF.

The gene calls are TRBV27 and TRBJ2-1; D gene uncertain. The CDR3 length is 12 residues. With 4 bases removed from V and 8 bases from J, the gap between germline ends came to 9 bases. Germline V gene lookup returns CDR1 MNHEY and CDR2 SMNVEV (reference sequence). The CDR3 DNA reads as TGTGCCAGCAGTTCTAGTCCGCATGAGCAGTTCTTC. Residues: CASSSSPHEQFF.

The chain is built from TRBV12-3 or TRBV12-4 and TRBJ2-1; 8 bases match TRBD2. Trimming cost V 6 bases and J 7 bases; bases outside gene matches: 5. The CDR3 is made up of 13 amino acids. The CDR3 region has the DNA TGTGCCAGCAGCTGGATAGCGGGAAATGAGCAGTTCTTC. Encoded protein: CASSWIAGNEQFF.

This clone was seen repeatedly, ten times or more. This chain joins TRBV5-1 and TRBJ2-3; 8 bases fit TRBD1. Trimming took 1 base from V and 5 from J; bases not matched to a gene: 3. The CDR3 runs to 14 residues. CDR1 is SGHRS and CDR2 is YFSETQ in the germline V gene. The CDR3, as DNA: TGCGCCAGCAGCTTGCAGGACAGGGAAGATACGCAGTATTTT. Residues: CASSLQDREDTQYF.

The J gene is TRBJ2-3, the V gene TRBV6-1; 11 bases agree with TRBD1. With 4 bases clipped from V and 5 bases from J, the junction kept 8 bases outside the gene matches. Looked up from germline, CDR1 is MNHNS and CDR2 is SASEGT. The length of the CDR3 is 16 residues. CDR3 DNA: TGTGCCAGCAGTGCCGGGACAGGGGGGGACGTAGATACGCAGTATTTT. It translates to CASSAGTGGDVDTQYF.

The genes are TRBV6-5 and TRBJ1-2; TRBD1 matches 9 bases. Germline lookup yields CDR1 MNHEY and CDR2 SVGAGI. The CDR3 extends over 15 amino acids. V gave up 2 bases and J gave up 6 bases; unmatched junction bases: 7. The CDR3 loop is CASSYDGTGFNGYTF. The CDR3 DNA is TGTGCCAGCAGTTACGATGGGACAGGGTTCAATGGCTACACCTTC.

This chain links TRBV2 with TRBJ2-1; TRBD2 is a possible D gene (5 bases). The germline gives CDR1 SNHLY, CDR2 FYNNEI. The CDR3 sequence is 13 residues long. V lost 8 bases to trimming and J lost 6 bases, with 14 bases between them. CDR3 coding DNA: TGTGCCAGCGTTCCAGCGGTTCTCAATGAGCAGTTCTTC. It is translated as CASVPAVLNEQFF.

This clone was seen a few times. The V gene is TRBV7-3, the J gene TRBJ1-1; 8 bases fit TRBD1. The CDR3 length is 15 residues. The ends lost 5 bases at V and 0 bases at J; junction bases unmatched: 5. The germline V gene encodes CDR1 SGHTA and CDR2 FQGTGA. In DNA form, the CDR3 reads TGTGCCAGCAGCCCACAGGGGGGAATGAACACTGAAGCTTTCTTT. Amino acid sequence: CASSPQGGMNTEAFF.

The CDR3: CATSDLDRDYGYTF. For the CDR3, the DNA is TGTGCCACCAGTGATTTAGACAGGGACTATGGCTACACCTTC. The chain carries TRBV24-1 and TRBJ1-2; 7 bases are a match to TRBD1. Germline loops: CDR1 KGHDR, CDR2 SFDVKD. The V segment lost 1 base and the J segment 3 bases; nucleotides outside the gene matches: 1. The CDR3 consists of 14 residues.

This chain connects TRBV6-1 to TRBJ2-7, with 11 bases aligning to TRBD1. CDR1 is MNHNS and CDR2 is SASEGT in the germline V gene. The CDR3 length is 16 residues. With V trimmed by 2 bases and J by 5 bases, 8 bases remained unmatched. The CDR3 DNA reads TGTGCCAGCAGTGAACCCTTGGACAGGGGGCAGGACGAGCAGTACTTC. This sequence encodes CASSEPLDRGQDEQYF.

The chain recombines TRBV5-4 with TRBJ2-1; D call uncertain. This CDR3 is built from 17 residues. V lost 3 bases, J lost 6 bases, and 22 bases lay in between. In germline, CDR1 is SGHNT, CDR2 YYREEE (reference sequence). The chain's CDR3 is CASSSHTSESGPNEQFF. The CDR3 nucleotides are TGTGCCAGCAGCTCCCATACGAGTGAGTCGGGTCCCAATGAGCAGTTCTTC.

The chain uses TRBV6-5 and TRBJ1-1, with a tentative D call TRBD1 (6 bases). V was trimmed by 0 bases and J by 4 bases, leaving 12 bases between them. Per germline, CDR1 MNHEY and CDR2 SVGAGI. The CDR3 is 15 residues long. The CDR3 here is CASSYSAGAGTEAFF. CDR3 nucleotides: TGTGCCAGCAGTTACTCGGCAGGGGCCGGCACTGAAGCTTTCTTT.

The chain joins TRBV7-6 to TRBJ2-3; TRBD2 agrees at 7 bases. This CDR3 spans 18 amino acids. The germline gives CDR1 SGHVS, CDR2 FNYEAQ. Germline trimming cut 2 bases from V and 2 bases from J; bases unmatched to any gene: 13. Written as DNA, the CDR3 is TGTGCCAGCAGCTTACAACCTTGGGCGGGAGCCCCCACAGATACGCAGTATTTT. Translating it yields CASSLQPWAGAPTDTQYF.

The chain uses TRBV18 and TRBJ2-5; TRBD2 might be the D (6 bases). CDR1 KGHSH and CDR2 LQKENI come from the germline V gene. This CDR3 is 14 amino acids long. V was trimmed by 0 bases and J by 4 bases, leaving 9 bases between them. The CDR3 is CASSPPGGRETQYF. CDR3 nucleotides: TGTGCCAGCTCACCACCGGGGGGTAGAGAGACCCAGTACTTC.

The chain uses TRBV2 and TRBJ2-3, with TRBD2 as a possible D gene (5 bases). The length of the CDR3 is 14 residues. Looked up from germline, CDR1 is SNHLY and CDR2 is FYNNEI. V was cut by 7 bases and J by 3 bases, with 14 bases left in between. CDR3 in amino acids: CASTLASVTDTQYF. For the CDR3, the DNA is TGTGCCAGCACTCTAGCTTCGGTAACAGATACGCAGTATTTT. Full variable domain (remainder filled in from reference TRBV2 and TRBJ2-3): EPEVTQTPSHQVTQMGQEVILRCVPISNHLYFYWYRQILGQKVEFLVSFYNNEISEKSEIFDDQFSVERPDGSNFTLKIRSTKLEDSAMYFCASTLASVTDTQYFGPGTRLTVL.

The chain couples TRBV4-2 to TRBJ1-6; TRBD1 might be the D (5 bases). Trimming took off 4 bases at V and 7 bases at J, with 17 bases between the two ends. This CDR3 has 16 amino acids. CDR1 LGHNA and CDR2 YNFKEQ come from the germline V gene. CDR3 region: CASSLHMTEKNSPLHF. The CDR3 DNA follows: TGTGCCAGCAGCCTCCACATGACAGAAAAGAATTCACCCCTCCACTTT.

This clone was seen only a few times. CDR3 amino acids: CAWRGDGNSNQPQHF. DNA of the CDR3: TGTGCCTGGAGGGGAGACGGGAATAGCAATCAGCCCCAGCATTTT. V is TRBV30 and J is TRBJ1-5; D unresolved. V was pared by 3 bases and J by 0 bases, with 12 bases between. The CDR3 runs 15 residues. Germline CDR1 GTSNPN, CDR2 SVGIG (reference sequence). Full variable domain (missing parts from reference TRBV30 and TRBJ1-5): SQTIHQWPATLVQPVGSPLSLECTVEGTSNPNLYWYRQAAGRGLQLLFYSVGIGQISSEVPQNLSASRPQDRQFILSSKKLLLSDSGFYLCAWRGDGNSNQPQHFGDGTRLSIL.

A word on this clone: One end of the junction is discordant with germline, which a read error may explain. The chain joins TRBV7-9 to TRBJ2-3, with 7 bases fitting TRBD2. CDR3 size: 18 residues. CDR1 and CDR2 (germline): SEHNR, FQNEAQ (reference sequence). The CDR3: CASSPRRRAGLRTDTQYF. The DNA for the CDR3 is TGTGCCAGCAGCCCACGCCGCCGCGCGGGACTACGCACTGATACGCAGTATTTT.